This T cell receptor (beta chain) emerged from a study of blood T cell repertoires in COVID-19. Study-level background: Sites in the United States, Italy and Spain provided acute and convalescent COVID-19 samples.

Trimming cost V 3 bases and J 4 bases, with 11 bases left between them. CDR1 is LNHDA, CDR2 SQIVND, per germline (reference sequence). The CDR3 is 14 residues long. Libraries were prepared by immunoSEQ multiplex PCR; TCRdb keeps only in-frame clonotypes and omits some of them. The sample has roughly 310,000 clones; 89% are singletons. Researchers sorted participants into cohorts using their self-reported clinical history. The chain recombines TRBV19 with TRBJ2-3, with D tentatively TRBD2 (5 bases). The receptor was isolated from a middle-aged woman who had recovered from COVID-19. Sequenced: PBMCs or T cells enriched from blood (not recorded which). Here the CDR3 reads CASSIPDSPDTQYF. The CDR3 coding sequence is TGTGCCAGTAGTATCCCGGACTCTCCAGATACGCAGTATTTT.